This entry features one TCR beta chain sequence. Its antigen is not known. The protocol was immunoSEQ multiplex PCR, while the TCRdb copy is restricted to in-frame clones and leaves out a portion. This sample has roughly 12,000 clones, with approximately 71% found just once. V was trimmed by 0 bases and J by 6 bases, leaving 6 bases between them. This CDR3 has 13 residues. CDR1 and CDR2 from the germline V gene are SGHAT and FQNNGV. This entry is derived from a study of tumor-infiltrating lymphocytes in localized non-small cell lung cancer. Study-wide results and caveats: Immunotypes IM1 and IM2 had similar TCR-derived T-cell fractions.

Sequences were obtained from lung tumor tissue. This receptor was taken from a human donor with non-small cell lung cancer. The V gene is TRBV11-2, the J gene TRBJ1-5; D is ambiguous. CDR3 sequence: CASSLDRGQPQHF. Here the CDR3 DNA reads TGTGCCAGCAGCTTAGATCGGGGTCAGCCCCAGCATTTT.